This T cell receptor beta chain stems from a study of T cells in Graves' hyperthyroidism and ophthalmopathy. The length of the CDR3 is 16 residues. With 3 bases clipped from V and 5 bases from J, the junction kept 5 bases outside the gene matches. In germline, CDR1 is LNHNV, CDR2 YYDKDF (reference sequence). Researchers defined stable Graves' hyperthyroidism as no ophthalmopathy progression within 18 months. Newly diagnosed hyperthyroidism, duration under 2 months, in patients aged 18 to 65. Amplification of TCR beta CDR3 regions used RNA as the template. HTBI primers were employed in a first-round RT-PCR of the TCR CDR3. MiXCR was run by TCRdb on the multiplex PCR reads, yielding one entry per CDR3 protein. The table lists under 650,000 distinct CDR3 sequences, roughly 15% of them singletons, with around 3.9% in the top ten.

This sequence originates from a woman aged 25-40 years with Graves' hyperthyroidism. The sample taken for sequencing was blood. The rearrangement links TRBV15 to TRBJ2-2; 11 positions match TRBD1. CDR3: CATSRDRDRGTGELFF. The CDR3 DNA follows: TGTGCCACCAGCAGGGACCGGGACAGGGGGACCGGGGAGCTGTTTTTT.